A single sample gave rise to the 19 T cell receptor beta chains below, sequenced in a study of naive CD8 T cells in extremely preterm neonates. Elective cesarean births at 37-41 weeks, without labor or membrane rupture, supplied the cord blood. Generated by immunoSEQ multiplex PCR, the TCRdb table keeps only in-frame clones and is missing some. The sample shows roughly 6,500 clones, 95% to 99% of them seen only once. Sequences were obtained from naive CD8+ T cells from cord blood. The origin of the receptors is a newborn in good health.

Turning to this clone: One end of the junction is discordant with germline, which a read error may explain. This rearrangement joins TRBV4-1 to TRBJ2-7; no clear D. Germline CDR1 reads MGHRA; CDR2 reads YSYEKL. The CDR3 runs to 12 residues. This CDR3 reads CASSQDRDEQYF. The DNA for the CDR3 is TGTGCCAGCAGCCAAGATAGAGACGAGCAGTACTTC.

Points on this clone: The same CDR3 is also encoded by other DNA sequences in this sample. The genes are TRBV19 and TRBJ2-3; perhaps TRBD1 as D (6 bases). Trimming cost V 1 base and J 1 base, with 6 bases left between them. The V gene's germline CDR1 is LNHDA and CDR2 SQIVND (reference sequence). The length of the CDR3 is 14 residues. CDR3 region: CASSIAGGTDTQYF. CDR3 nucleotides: TGTGCCAGTAGTATAGCAGGGGGCACAGATACGCAGTATTTT.

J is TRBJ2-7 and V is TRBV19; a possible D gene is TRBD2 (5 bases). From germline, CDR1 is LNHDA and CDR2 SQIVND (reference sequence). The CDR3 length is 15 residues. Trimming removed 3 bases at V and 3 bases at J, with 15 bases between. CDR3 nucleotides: TGTGCCAGTAGTATTCACCGGGGAGAAGGCTACGAGCAGTACTTC. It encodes CASSIHRGEGYEQYF. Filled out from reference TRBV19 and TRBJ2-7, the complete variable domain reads DGGITQSPKYLFRKEGQNVTLSCEQNLNHDAMYWYRQDPGQGLRLIYYSQIVNDFQKGDIAEGYSVSREKKESFPLTVTSAQKNPTAFYLCASSIHRGEGYEQYFGPGTRLTVT.

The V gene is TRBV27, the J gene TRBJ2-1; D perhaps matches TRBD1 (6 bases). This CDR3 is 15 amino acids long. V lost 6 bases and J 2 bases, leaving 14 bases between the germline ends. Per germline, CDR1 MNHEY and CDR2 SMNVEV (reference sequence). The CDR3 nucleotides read TGTGCCAGCAGCCACATCCGGGACACCTACAATGAGCAGTTCTTC. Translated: CASSHIRDTYNEQFF.

The CDR3 loop reads CASRSASGGRGEQFF. In nucleotides, the CDR3 is TGTGCCAGCAGATCAGCTAGCGGGGGTCGGGGGGAGCAGTTCTTC. The chain recombines TRBV2 with TRBJ2-1, with 10 bases matching TRBD2. The CDR3 is 15 residues long. Germline lookup yields CDR1 SNHLY and CDR2 FYNNEI. J lost 10 bases, V lost 6 bases, and 12 bases had no gene match.

The DNA for the CDR3 is TGTGCCAGTAGTGCAACTAGCACAGATACGCAGTATTTT. Encoded protein: CASSATSTDTQYF. The chain carries TRBV19 and TRBJ2-3; D gene unclear. The CDR3 extends over 13 amino acids. CDR1 and CDR2 from the germline V gene are LNHDA and SQIVND (reference sequence). The V and J ends lost 5 bases and 0 bases respectively, with 6 bases between them.

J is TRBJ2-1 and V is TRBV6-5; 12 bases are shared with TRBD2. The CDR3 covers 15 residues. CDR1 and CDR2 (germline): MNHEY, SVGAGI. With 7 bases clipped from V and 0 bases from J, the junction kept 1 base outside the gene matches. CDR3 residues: CASKTSGSSYNEQFF. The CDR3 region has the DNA TGTGCCAGCAAGACTAGCGGGAGCTCCTACAATGAGCAGTTCTTC.

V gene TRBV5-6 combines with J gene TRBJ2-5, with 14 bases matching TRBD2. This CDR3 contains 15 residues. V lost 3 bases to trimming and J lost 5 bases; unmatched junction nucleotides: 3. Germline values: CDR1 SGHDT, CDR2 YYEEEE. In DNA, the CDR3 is TGTGCCAGCAGCTGGGGACTAGCGGGAGACGAGACCCAGTACTTC. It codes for CASSWGLAGDETQYF. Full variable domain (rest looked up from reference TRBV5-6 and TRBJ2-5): DAGVTQSPTHLIKTRGQQVTLRCSPKSGHDTVSWYQQALGQGPQFIFQYYEEEERQRGNFPDRFSGHQFPNYSSELNVNALLLGDSALYLCASSWGLAGDETQYFGPGTRLLVL.

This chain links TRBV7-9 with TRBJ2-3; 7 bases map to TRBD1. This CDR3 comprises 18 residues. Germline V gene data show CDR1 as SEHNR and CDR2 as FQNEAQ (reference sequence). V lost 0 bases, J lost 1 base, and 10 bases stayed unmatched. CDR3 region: CASSLALLTGQGTDTQYF. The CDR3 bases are TGTGCCAGCAGCTTAGCGCTATTGACTGGACAGGGCACAGATACGCAGTATTTT.

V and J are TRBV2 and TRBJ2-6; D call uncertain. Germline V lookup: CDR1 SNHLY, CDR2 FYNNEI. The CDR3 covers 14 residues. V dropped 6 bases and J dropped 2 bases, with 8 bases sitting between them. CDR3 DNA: TGTGCCAGCAGCGTCTACCCTGGGGCCAACGTCCTGACTTTC. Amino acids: CASSVYPGANVLTF.

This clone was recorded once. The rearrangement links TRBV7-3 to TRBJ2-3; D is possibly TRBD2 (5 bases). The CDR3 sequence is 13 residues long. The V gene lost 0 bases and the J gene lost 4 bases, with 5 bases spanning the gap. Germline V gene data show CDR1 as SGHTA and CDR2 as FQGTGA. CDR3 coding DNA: TGTGCCAGCAGCTTAACACTAGCAGATACGCAGTATTTT. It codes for CASSLTLADTQYF. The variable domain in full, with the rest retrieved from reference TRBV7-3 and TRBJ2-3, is GAGVSQTPSNKVTEKGKYVELRCDPISGHTALYWYRQSLGQGPEFLIYFQGTGAADDSGLPNDRFFAVRPEGSVSTLKIQRTERGDSAVYLCASSLTLADTQYFGPGTRLTVL.

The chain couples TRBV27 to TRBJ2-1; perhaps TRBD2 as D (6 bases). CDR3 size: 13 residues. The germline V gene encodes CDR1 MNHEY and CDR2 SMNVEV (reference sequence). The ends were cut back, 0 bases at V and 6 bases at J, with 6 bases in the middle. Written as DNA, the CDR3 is TGTGCCAGCAGTTTATCCGGGAGCAATGAGCAGTTCTTC. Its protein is CASSLSGSNEQFF.

CDR3 sequence reads: CASSPTRTGVNTEAFF. The CDR3 DNA sequence: TGTGCCAGCAGCCCCACCCGGACAGGGGTGAACACTGAAGCTTTCTTT. The chain couples TRBV7-3 to TRBJ1-1; 9 positions match TRBD1. CDR1 and CDR2 (germline): SGHTA, FQGTGA. J lost 0 bases, V lost 5 bases, and 7 bases had no gene match. The CDR3 length is 16 residues. The full variable domain, its missing parts supplied by reference TRBV7-3 and TRBJ1-1, is GAGVSQTPSNKVTEKGKYVELRCDPISGHTALYWYRQSLGQGPEFLIYFQGTGAADDSGLPNDRFFAVRPEGSVSTLKIQRTERGDSAVYLCASSPTRTGVNTEAFFGQGTRLTVV.

CDR3 loop: CASSSLAAQETQYF. In nucleotides, the CDR3 is TGTGCCAGCAGTTCCCTAGCGGCCCAAGAGACCCAGTACTTC. V and J are TRBV27 and TRBJ2-5, with 7 nucleotides matching TRBD2. The CDR3 is made up of 14 amino acids. The V gene end was trimmed by 4 bases and the J gene end by 1 base; junction bases not matched to a gene: 3. Germline CDR1 MNHEY, CDR2 SMNVEV (reference sequence).

CDR3 sequence reads: CASSTTTGGYGYTF. Written as DNA, the CDR3 is TGTGCCAGTAGTACTACGACAGGGGGCTATGGCTACACCTTC. The J gene is TRBJ1-2, the V gene TRBV19, with TRBD1 matching over 9 bases. The ends lost 4 bases at V and 4 bases at J; junction bases unmatched: 4. The CDR3 contains 14 residues. Germline CDR1 is LNHDA and CDR2 is SQIVND (reference sequence).

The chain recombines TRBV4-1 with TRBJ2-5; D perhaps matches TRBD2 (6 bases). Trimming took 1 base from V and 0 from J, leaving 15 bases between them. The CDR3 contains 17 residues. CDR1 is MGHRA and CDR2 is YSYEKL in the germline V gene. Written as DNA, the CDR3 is TGCGCCAGCAGCCAAGCTCCCTCATCTAGCGACCAAGAGACCCAGTACTTC. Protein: CASSQAPSSSDQETQYF.

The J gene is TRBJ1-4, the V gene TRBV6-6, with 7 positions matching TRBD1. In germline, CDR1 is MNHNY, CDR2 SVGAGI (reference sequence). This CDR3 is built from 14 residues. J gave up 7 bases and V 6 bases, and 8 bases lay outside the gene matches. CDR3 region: CASSYGTAPEKLFF. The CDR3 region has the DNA TGTGCCAGCAGCTACGGGACAGCTCCTGAAAAACTGTTTTTT.

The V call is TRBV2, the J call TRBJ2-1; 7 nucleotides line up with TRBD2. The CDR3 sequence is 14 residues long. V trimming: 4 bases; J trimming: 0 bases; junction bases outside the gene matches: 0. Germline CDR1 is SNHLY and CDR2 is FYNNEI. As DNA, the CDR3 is TGTGCCAGCAGTGGGACTAGCTCCTACAATGAGCAGTTCTTC. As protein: CASSGTSSYNEQFF.

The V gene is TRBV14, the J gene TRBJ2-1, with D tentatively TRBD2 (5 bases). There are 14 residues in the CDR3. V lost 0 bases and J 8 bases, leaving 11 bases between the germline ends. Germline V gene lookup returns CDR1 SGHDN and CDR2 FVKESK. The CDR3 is CASSQERAVYEQFF. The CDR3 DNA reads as TGTGCCAGCAGCCAAGAGAGGGCCGTTTATGAGCAGTTCTTC.